The source of this T cell receptor (beta chain) is a study of blood T cells in healthy people across ages. Points on this clonotype: Its antigen remains unidentified.

General study points: Getting older went along with TCR beta diversity per million T cells dropping roughly linearly. TCR beta diversity tracked closely with naive T cell percentage. Any conclusive comparison of naive versus antigen-experienced cells was prevented by using unsorted PBMCs. Expanded clonotype changes were possibly confounded by unknown donor CMV status.

With V trimmed by 3 bases and J by 5 bases, 11 bases remained unmatched. Looked up from germline, CDR1 is SGHTA and CDR2 is FQGNSA. The CDR3 spans 17 residues. The authors ran a second PCR of about 6 to 11 cycles using a sample-barcoded 5' primer and a J-beta primer mix. TCRdb processed the 5' RACE reads anew with MiXCR; each CDR3 protein has one entry. This sample yields hundreds of thousands of distinct CDR3 sequences, of which 40% to 65% are seen a single time; around 40% belongs to the top ten. The V and J genes are TRBV7-2 and TRBJ2-3; 10 nucleotides align to TRBD2. This clonotype was sampled from a man older than 75 in good health. Sequenced: blood. CDR3 DNA: TGTGCCAGCAGCTTTCAGGCAGCGGGAGGGCCGGAAGATACGCAGTATTTT. Translating gives CASSFQAAGGPEDTQYF.